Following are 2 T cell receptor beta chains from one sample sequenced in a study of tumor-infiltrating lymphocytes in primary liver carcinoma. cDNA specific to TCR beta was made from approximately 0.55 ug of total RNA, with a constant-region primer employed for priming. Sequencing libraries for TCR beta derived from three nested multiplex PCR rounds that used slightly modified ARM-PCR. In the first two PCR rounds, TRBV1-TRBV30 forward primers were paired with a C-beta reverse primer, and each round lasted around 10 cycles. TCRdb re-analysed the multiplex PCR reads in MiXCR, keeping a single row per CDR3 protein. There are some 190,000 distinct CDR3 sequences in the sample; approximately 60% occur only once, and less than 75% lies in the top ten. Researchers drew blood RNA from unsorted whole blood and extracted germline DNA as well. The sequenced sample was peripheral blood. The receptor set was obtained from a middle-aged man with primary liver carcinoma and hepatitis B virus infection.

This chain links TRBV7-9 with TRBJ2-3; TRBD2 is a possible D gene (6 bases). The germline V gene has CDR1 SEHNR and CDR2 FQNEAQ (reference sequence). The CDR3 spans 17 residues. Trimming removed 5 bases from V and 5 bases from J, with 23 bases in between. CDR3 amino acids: CASSPSVGAGSVDTQYF. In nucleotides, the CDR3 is TGTGCCAGCAGCCCGTCAGTTGGGGCGGGAAGTGTAGATACGCAGTATTTT.

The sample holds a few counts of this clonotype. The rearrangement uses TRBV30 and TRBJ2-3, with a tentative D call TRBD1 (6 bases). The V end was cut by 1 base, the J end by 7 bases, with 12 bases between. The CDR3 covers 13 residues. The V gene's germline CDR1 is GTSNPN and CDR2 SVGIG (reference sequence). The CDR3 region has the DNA TGTGCCTGGAGTGGAACAGGGTGGAATACGCAGTATTTT. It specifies CAWSGTGWNTQYF.